This TCR beta chain emerged from a study of a mutant IDH1 vaccine in newly diagnosed glioma. V lost 3 bases and J lost 8, with 14 bases in between. The CDR3 has 14 residues. Germline-derived CDR1 and CDR2 are SGHDT and YYEEEE. The protocol was immunoSEQ multiplex PCR, while the TCRdb copy is restricted to in-frame clones and leaves out a portion. Of about 67,000 clones listed, around 80% are singletons. As for time point: baseline, week 1 (first vaccination visit). Described treatment: pre-vaccination baseline after standard-of-care therapy. The input for sequencing was peripheral blood mononuclear cells (PBMCs), taken from a glioma patient treated with radiotherapy, temozolomide or both. The chain links TRBV5-6 to TRBJ1-4, with D perhaps matching TRBD1 (5 bases). The receptor was isolated from a woman aged 18-29 years with glioma. Some clones in this sample may be carry-over from other donors' samples. In DNA form, the CDR3 reads TGTGCCAGCAGCTCCCAGGGTTTAGGGGAAAAACTGTTTTTT. This codes for CASSSQGLGEKLFF.